This T cell receptor beta chain is from a study of shared clonotypes between healthy human individuals. This clone was seen repeatedly, ten times or more. A deep-level run was used for the assay. Sequenced by immunoSEQ multiplex PCR; TCRdb stores in-frame clones only, minus some. Here the sample spans hundreds of thousands of clones, approximately 73% being singletons. Germline V gene lookup returns CDR1 SGHRS and CDR2 YFSETQ. V shed 4 bases and J 4 bases; nucleotides not matched to a gene: 9. This CDR3 region has 15 residues. This receptor was obtained from a woman aged 25 to 45 in good health. This rearrangement joins TRBV5-1 to TRBJ2-3; the match to TRBD2 covers 7 bases. The material sequenced was memory CD4+ T cells sorted from blood. The sample's subset: CD45RA-negative fraction. CDR3: CASSPPGGASDTQYF. CDR3 sequence (DNA): TGCGCCAGCAGCCCTCCGGGGGGAGCCTCAGATACGCAGTATTTT. Variable domain in full (rest from reference TRBV5-1 and TRBJ2-3): KAGVTQTPRYLIKTRGQQVTLSCSPISGHRSVSWYQQTPGQGLQFLFEYFSETQRNKGNFPGRFSGRQFSNSRSEMNVSTLELGDSALYLCASSPPGGASDTQYFGPGTRLTVL.